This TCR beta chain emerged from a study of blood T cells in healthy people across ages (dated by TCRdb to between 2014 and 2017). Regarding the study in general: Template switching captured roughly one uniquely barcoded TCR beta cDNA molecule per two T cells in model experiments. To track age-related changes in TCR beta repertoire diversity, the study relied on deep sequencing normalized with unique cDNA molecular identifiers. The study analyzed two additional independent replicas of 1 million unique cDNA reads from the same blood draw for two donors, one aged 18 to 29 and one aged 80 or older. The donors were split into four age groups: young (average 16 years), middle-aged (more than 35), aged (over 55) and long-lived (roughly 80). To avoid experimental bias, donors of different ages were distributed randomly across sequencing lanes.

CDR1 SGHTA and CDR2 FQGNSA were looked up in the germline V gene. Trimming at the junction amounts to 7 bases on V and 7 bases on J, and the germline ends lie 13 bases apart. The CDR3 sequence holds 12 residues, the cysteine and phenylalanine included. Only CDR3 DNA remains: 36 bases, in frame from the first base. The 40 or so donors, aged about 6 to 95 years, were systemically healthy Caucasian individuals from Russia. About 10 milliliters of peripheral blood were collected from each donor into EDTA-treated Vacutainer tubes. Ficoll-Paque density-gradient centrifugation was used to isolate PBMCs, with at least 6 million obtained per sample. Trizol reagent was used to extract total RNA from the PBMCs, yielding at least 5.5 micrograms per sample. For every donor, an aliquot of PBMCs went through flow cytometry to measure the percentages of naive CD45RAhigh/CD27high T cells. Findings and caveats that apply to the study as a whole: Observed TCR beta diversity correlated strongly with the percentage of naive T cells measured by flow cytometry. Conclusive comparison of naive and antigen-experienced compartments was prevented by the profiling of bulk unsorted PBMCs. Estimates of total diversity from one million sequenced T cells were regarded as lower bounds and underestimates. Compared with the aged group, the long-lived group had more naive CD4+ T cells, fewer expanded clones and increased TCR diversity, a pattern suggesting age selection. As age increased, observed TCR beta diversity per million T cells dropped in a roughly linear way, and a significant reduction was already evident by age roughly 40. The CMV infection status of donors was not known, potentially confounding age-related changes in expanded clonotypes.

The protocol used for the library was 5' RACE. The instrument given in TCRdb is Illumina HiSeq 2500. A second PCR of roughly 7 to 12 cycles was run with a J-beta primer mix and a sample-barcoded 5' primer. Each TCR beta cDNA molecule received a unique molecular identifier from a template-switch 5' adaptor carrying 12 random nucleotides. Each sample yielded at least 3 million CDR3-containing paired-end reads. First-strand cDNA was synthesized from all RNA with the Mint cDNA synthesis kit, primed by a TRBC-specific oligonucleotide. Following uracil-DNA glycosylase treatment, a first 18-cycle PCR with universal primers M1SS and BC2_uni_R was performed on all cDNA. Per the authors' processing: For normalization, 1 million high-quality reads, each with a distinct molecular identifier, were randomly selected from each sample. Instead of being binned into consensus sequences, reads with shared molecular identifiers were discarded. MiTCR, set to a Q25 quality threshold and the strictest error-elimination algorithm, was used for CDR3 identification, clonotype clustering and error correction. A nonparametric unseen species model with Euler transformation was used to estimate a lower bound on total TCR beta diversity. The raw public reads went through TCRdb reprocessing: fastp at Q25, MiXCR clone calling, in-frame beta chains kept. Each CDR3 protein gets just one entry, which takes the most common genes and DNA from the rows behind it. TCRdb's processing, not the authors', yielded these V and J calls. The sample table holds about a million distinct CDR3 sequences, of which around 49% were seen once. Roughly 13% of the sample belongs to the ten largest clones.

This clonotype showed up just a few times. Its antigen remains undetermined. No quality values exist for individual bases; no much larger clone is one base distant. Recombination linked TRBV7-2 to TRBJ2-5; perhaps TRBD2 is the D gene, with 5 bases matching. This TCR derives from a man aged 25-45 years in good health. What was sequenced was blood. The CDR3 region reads CASTSGTGTQYF. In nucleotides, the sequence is TGTGCCAGCACCAGCGGTACCGGGACCCAGTACTTC.